These 25 T cell receptor beta chains were sequenced from one sample in a study of multiple sclerosis patients with progressive multifocal leukoencephalopathy. TCRdb keeps only in-frame clones here, not all; method: immunoSEQ multiplex PCR. The sample has 29,000 or so clones; roughly 91% are singletons. The time point: roughly 6 months of natalizumab therapy. This specimen consisted of PBMCs, obtained from a patient treated with natalizumab. The receptors were gathered from a human donor with multiple sclerosis.

The chain recombines TRBV5-1 with TRBJ2-7; TRBD2 agrees at 9 bases. This CDR3 spans 15 amino acids. CDR1 SGHRS and CDR2 YFSETQ come from the germline V gene. V lost 3 bases to trimming and J lost 2 bases; unmatched junction nucleotides: 6. The CDR3 DNA follows: TGCGCCAGCAGCTCGCAGCTAGCGGGAACCTACGAGCAGTACTTC. Protein: CASSSQLAGTYEQYF.

This sequence joins TRBV5-4 and TRBJ1-3; D might be TRBD1 (6 bases). From germline, CDR1 is SGHNT and CDR2 YYREEE (reference sequence). The CDR3 runs to 17 residues. Deletions cut 6 bases from V and 5 bases from J, with 24 bases between. The DNA of the CDR3 is TGTGCCAGCACCACCAAACTCGGCAGGGGCTCCAGAAACACCATATATTTT. Protein: CASTTKLGRGSRNTIYF.

The chain carries TRBV28 and TRBJ2-7; TRBD2 might be the D (6 bases). CDR1 is MDHEN and CDR2 is SYDVKM in the germline V gene. The V gene lost 6 bases and the J gene lost 0 bases, with 18 bases spanning the gap. The CDR3 contains 16 residues. The CDR3 protein is CASRRGGSGISYEQYF. The CDR3 DNA reads as TGTGCCAGCAGGCGGGGCGGTAGCGGAATCTCCTACGAGCAGTACTTC.

The chain uses TRBV11-2 and TRBJ1-1; D call uncertain. The CDR3 covers 11 residues. The V and J ends lost 3 bases and 1 base respectively, with 0 bases between them. Germline lookup yields CDR1 SGHAT and CDR2 FQNNGV. Written as DNA, the CDR3 is TGTGCCAGCAGCTTGAACACTGAAGCTTTCTTT. It is translated as CASSLNTEAFF.

The chain is built from TRBV27 and TRBJ2-5, with 9 bases that match TRBD2. The last part of the DNA fits TRBJ2-7 better; the J call may be wrong. Germline-derived CDR1 and CDR2 are MNHEY and SMNVEV (reference sequence). CDR3 size: 15 residues. The CDR3 here is CASSPTTSGAYEQYF. CDR3 DNA sequence: TGTGCCAGCAGCCCCACGACTAGCGGAGCCTACGAGCAGTACTTC.

The chain couples TRBV5-6 to TRBJ1-6; 11 bases map to TRBD1. Germline lookup yields CDR1 SGHDT and CDR2 YYEEEE. Trimming removed 4 bases from V and 3 bases from J; junction bases left unmatched: 3. The CDR3 is 16 residues long. This CDR3 reads CASSRGQGVYNSPLHF. The CDR3 DNA sequence: TGTGCCAGCAGCCGGGGACAGGGGGTCTATAATTCACCCCTCCACTTT.

The chain has TRBV7-9 and TRBJ1-2; the D gene is possibly TRBD1 (5 bases). This CDR3 has 15 residues. V shed 7 bases and J shed 7 bases, with 22 bases lying between them. Per the germline V gene, CDR1 is SEHNR and CDR2 is FQNEAQ (reference sequence). The CDR3 loop reads CASTQLNPGGVGYTF. In nucleotides, the CDR3 is TGTGCCAGCACCCAGCTTAACCCGGGGGGAGTTGGCTACACCTTC. Full variable domain (outside the CDR3, taken from reference TRBV7-9 and TRBJ1-2): DTGVSQNPRHKITKRGQNVTFRCDPISEHNRLYWYRQTLGQGPEFLTYFQNEAQLEKSRLLSDRFSAERPKGSFSTLEIQRTEQGDSAMYLCASTQLNPGGVGYTFGSGTRLTVV.

The chain employs TRBV5-8 and TRBJ1-5, with TRBD1 as a possible D gene (6 bases). Germline values: CDR1 SGHTS, CDR2 YDEGEE. Trimming cost V 2 bases and J 1 base, with 10 bases left between them. The CDR3 contains 15 residues. The CDR3 spells CASSFSGASNQPQHF. The CDR3 nucleotides read TGTGCCAGCAGCTTTTCAGGGGCGAGCAATCAGCCCCAGCATTTT.

V is TRBV15 and J is TRBJ1-1; D is perhaps TRBD1 (6 bases). The CDR3 spans 17 residues. Germline V gene lookup returns CDR1 LNHNV and CDR2 YYDKDF (reference sequence). The V and J ends lost 2 bases and 1 base respectively, with 17 bases between them. The DNA for the CDR3 is TGTGCCACCAGCAGACCTGGGGCAACAGGGCGGAACACTGAAGCTTTCTTT. Translated: CATSRPGATGRNTEAFF.

The V and J genes are TRBV11-2 and TRBJ2-2, with D perhaps TRBD2 (7 bases). The CDR3 runs 18 residues. Per the germline V gene, CDR1 is SGHAT and CDR2 is FQNNGV. Trimming cost V 3 bases and J 2 bases, with 19 bases left between them. CDR3 bases: TGTGCCAGCAGCTTGGCGGGGGCCCCGCAGCCAAACACCGGGGAGCTGTTTTTT. It yields the protein CASSLAGAPQPNTGELFF.

This clone has just one count. J is TRBJ2-1 and V is TRBV9; 12 bases align to TRBD1. CDR1 is SGDLS, CDR2 YYNGEE, per germline. The CDR3 loop spans 15 amino acids. Trimming removed 5 bases from V and 6 bases from J; junction bases left unmatched: 6. CDR3 amino acids: CASSPGTGGPNEQFF. The DNA of the CDR3 is TGTGCCAGCAGTCCCGGGACAGGGGGCCCCAATGAGCAGTTCTTC.

This clone was picked up one time. The V call is TRBV10-3, the J call TRBJ1-5; TRBD1 is a possible D gene (5 bases). Germline CDR1 reads ENHRY; CDR2 reads SYGVKD. Trimming pared 10 bases from V and 4 bases from J, leaving 17 bases between. This CDR3 spans 14 amino acids. The CDR3 region has the DNA TGTGCCACCGCGGGCGGGGCTAGGAATCAGCCCCAGCATTTT. Encoded protein: CATAGGARNQPQHF.

This clone was detected only once. The rearrangement links TRBV25-1 to TRBJ1-2; the D is unclear. V lost 6 bases to trimming and J lost 1 base, with 12 bases between them. CDR3 size: 14 residues. The germline V gene encodes CDR1 MGHDK and CDR2 SYGVNS. The DNA for the CDR3 is TGTGCCAGCAGCCCTCTAAGTGATAACTATGGCTACACCTTC. Its translation is CASSPLSDNYGYTF.

This clone has a single count. V and J are TRBV5-1 and TRBJ2-6, with no clear D. The CDR3 sequence is 15 residues long. The germline V and J ends were trimmed by 0 bases and 0 bases, with 4 bases remaining between them. Germline assignment: CDR1 SGHRS and CDR2 YFSETQ. The DNA of the CDR3 is TGCGCCAGCAGCTTGGGAAGCTCTGGGGCCAACGTCCTGACTTTC. Encoded protein: CASSLGSSGANVLTF. The entire variable domain, with the rest obtained from reference TRBV5-1 and TRBJ2-6, is as follows: KAGVTQTPRYLIKTRGQQVTLSCSPISGHRSVSWYQQTPGQGLQFLFEYFSETQRNKGNFPGRFSGRQFSNSRSEMNVSTLELGDSALYLCASSLGSSGANVLTFGAGSRLTVL.

The V and J genes are TRBV28 and TRBJ1-2; 7 nucleotides align to TRBD1. Germline CDR1 reads MDHEN; CDR2 reads SYDVKM. The CDR3 totals 16 residues. V shed 6 bases and J 6 bases; nucleotides not matched to a gene: 16. The CDR3 loop is CASSLSAPGQGDGYTF. As DNA, the CDR3 is TGTGCCAGCAGCCTAAGTGCGCCCGGCCAGGGGGATGGCTACACCTTC.

This rearrangement joins TRBV19 to TRBJ1-4, with 9 bases identical to TRBD1. The germline V gene encodes CDR1 LNHDA and CDR2 SQIVND (reference sequence). With V trimmed by 7 bases and J by 7 bases, 4 bases remained unmatched. CDR3 length: 13 amino acids. CDR3 sequence (DNA): TGTGCCAGTATGGGACAGGGTGGTGAAAAACTGTTTTTT. Amino acids: CASMGQGGEKLFF.

V and J are TRBV6-1 and TRBJ1-5; the match to TRBD1 covers 11 bases. The CDR3 is 14 amino acids. The trim removed 10 bases at V and 2 bases at J, leaving 4 bases unmatched. Germline-derived CDR1 and CDR2 are MNHNS and SASEGT. CDR3 sequence: CATEGQGGNQPQHF. The CDR3 DNA reads as TGTGCCACCGAGGGACAGGGGGGCAATCAGCCCCAGCATTTT.

J is TRBJ2-3 and V is TRBV29-1, with 8 bases identical to TRBD1. Trimming removed 7 bases from V and 6 bases from J; junction bases left unmatched: 6. The CDR3 spans 12 residues. Germline lookup yields CDR1 SQVTM and CDR2 ANQGSEA. Here the CDR3 reads CSGKTGVDTQYF. CDR3 coding DNA: TGCAGCGGGAAGACAGGGGTGGATACGCAGTATTTT.

The V call is TRBV11-3, the J call TRBJ2-3; D is unresolved. V was clipped by 3 bases and J by 1 base, with 2 bases between them. The germline V gene has CDR1 SGHNT and CDR2 YENEEA. The CDR3 is 12 amino acids. CDR3 region: CASSFGTDTQYF. The DNA for the CDR3 is TGTGCCAGCAGCTTCGGCACAGATACGCAGTATTTT.

This chain joins TRBV28 and TRBJ2-5; 13 nucleotides line up with TRBD2. The J call may be incorrect, as the DNA end agrees better with TRBJ2-7. CDR1 and CDR2 from the germline V gene are MDHEN and SYDVKM. There are 17 residues in the CDR3. CDR3 DNA: TGTGCCAGCAGTCTATCTTCTGGACTAGCGGGAGCCTACGAGCAGTACTTC. This encodes CASSLSSGLAGAYEQYF.

This rearrangement joins TRBV18 to TRBJ1-3; possibly TRBD1 for D (6 bases). Trimming shortened V by 3 bases and J by 3 bases, and 18 bases separated the two germline ends. The CDR3 contains 17 residues. Germline values: CDR1 KGHSH, CDR2 LQKENI. The CDR3: CASSPMASGAYGNTIYF. In nucleotides, the CDR3 is TGTGCCAGCTCACCGATGGCATCGGGGGCGTATGGAAACACCATATATTTT.

The V and J genes are TRBV7-7 and TRBJ2-1, with 7 bases that match TRBD2. The germline gives CDR1 SSHAT, CDR2 FNYEAQ (reference sequence). The CDR3 spans 14 residues. The trim removed 5 bases at V and 6 bases at J, leaving 7 bases unmatched. The CDR3 bases are TGTGCCAGCAGCGAGAACCGGGGGGTCAATGAGCAGTTCTTC. Encoded protein: CASSENRGVNEQFF.

The count of this clone is one. V gene TRBV5-1 combines with J gene TRBJ2-2; D perhaps matches TRBD2 (6 bases). V dropped 3 bases and J dropped 2 bases, with 11 bases sitting between them. This CDR3 has 15 amino acids. CDR1 is SGHRS and CDR2 is YFSETQ in the germline V gene. The DNA for the CDR3 is TGCGCCAGCAGCTCAACCGGGGGAAACACCGGGGAGCTGTTTTTT. Translating it yields CASSSTGGNTGELFF.

The chain combines TRBV11-2 with TRBJ2-2, with 7 bases that match TRBD2. The CDR3 totals 15 residues. J gave up 7 bases and V 4 bases, and 9 bases lay outside the gene matches. Germline loops: CDR1 SGHAT, CDR2 FQNNGV. CDR3 in DNA: TGTGCCAGCAGCTCAGCGGGAAACCCTAACGGGGAGCTGTTTTTT. Encoded protein: CASSSAGNPNGELFF.

This clone was picked up a small number of times. The chain combines TRBV5-1 with TRBJ1-1, with D perhaps TRBD1 (5 bases). V gave up 4 bases and J gave up 4 bases, with 14 bases separating them. Germline lookup yields CDR1 SGHRS and CDR2 YFSETQ. The CDR3 runs to 14 residues. CDR3 region: CASSDGAGGTEAFF. The CDR3 nucleotides are TGCGCCAGCAGCGATGGGGCGGGGGGCACTGAAGCTTTCTTT.